This paragraph reports one TCR beta chain. The CDR3 spans 15 residues. Germline-derived CDR1 and CDR2 are SNHLY and FYNNEI. Unmatched junction bases numbered 11, after V lost 6 bases and J lost 12 bases. TCRdb's table, derived via immunoSEQ multiplex PCR, lists solely in-frame clones and lacks some. The sample contains tens of thousands of clones, 70% to 90% of which appear only once. These data are taken from a study of PD-1 blockade in mismatch repair-deficient tumors. At the level of the study: Patients had around 11 mismatch repair-deficient cancer types, all previously treated and progressing.

The rearrangement uses TRBV2 and TRBJ2-1; 13 bases line up with TRBD2. This TCR came from an adult with mismatch repair-deficient cancer. The sequenced sample was peripheral blood, obtained 44 weeks after starting pembrolizumab. CDR3 loop: CASSGLAGVTDTQFF. The CDR3, as DNA: TGTGCCAGCAGCGGACTAGCGGGAGTTACGGATACGCAGTTCTTC.